The following is a T cell receptor beta chain sequence with its context. The sample belongs to a study of T cell changes during pregnancy in multiple sclerosis. The assay was immunoSEQ multiplex PCR, and TCRdb's table has in-frame clones only and misses some. The repertoire holds about 58,000 clones, with about 90% as singletons. The CDR3 is 15 amino acids. The germline V gene has CDR1 GTSNPN and CDR2 SVGIG (reference sequence). With 5 bases removed from V and 2 bases from J, the gap between germline ends came to 16 bases. This clonotype originated in a female donor in good health, enrolled as a control in a pregnancy study. This chain joins TRBV30 and TRBJ1-5; D might be TRBD1 (6 bases). Material: CD4+ T cells from peripheral blood mononuclear cells, obtained after pregnancy. CDR3 region: CAWGEGGAGNQPQHF. The CDR3 DNA reads as TGTGCCTGGGGGGAGGGGGGCGCGGGCAATCAGCCCCAGCATTTT.